Below are 5 T cell receptor beta chains sequenced from a single sample in a study of T cell changes during pregnancy in multiple sclerosis. Generated by immunoSEQ multiplex PCR, the TCRdb table keeps only in-frame clones and is missing some. The data hold under 15,000 clones, with about nine tenths observed a single time. The source was CD8+ T cells from peripheral blood mononuclear cells, collected after pregnancy. These receptors all stem from a female donor in good health, enrolled as a control in a pregnancy study.

The chain is built from TRBV27 and TRBJ2-1, with 14 bases matching TRBD2. The CDR3 contains 14 residues. With V trimmed by 6 bases and J by 6 bases, 1 base remained unmatched. Looked up from germline, CDR1 is MNHEY and CDR2 is SMNVEV (reference sequence). In nucleotides, the CDR3 is TGTGCCAGCAGGACTAGCGGGGGGGGCAATGAGCAGTTCTTC. This codes for CASRTSGGGNEQFF.

This clone was detected once. The chain recombines TRBV6-5 with TRBJ1-4; D is uncertain. Germline V gene lookup returns CDR1 MNHEY and CDR2 SVGAGI. The V end was cut by 4 bases, the J end by 4 bases, with 10 bases between. The CDR3 runs to 14 residues. The DNA of the CDR3 is TGTGCCAGCAGTTCCCCCCGAGATAATGAAAAACTGTTTTTT. Its protein product is CASSSPRDNEKLFF.

This clone occurred a few times. The V gene is TRBV28, the J gene TRBJ1-1; no firm D call. The CDR3 is 12 amino acids. From germline, CDR1 is MDHEN and CDR2 SYDVKM. V was clipped by 9 bases and J by 5 bases, with 13 bases between them. The CDR3 sequence: CASSETRTEAFF. The CDR3 DNA reads TGTGCCAGTTCAGAAACGAGGACTGAAGCTTTCTTT.

The V call is TRBV6-4, the J call TRBJ2-2; 8 nucleotides align to TRBD2. The V and J ends lost 2 bases and 4 bases, in that order; junction bases with no gene match: 0. This CDR3 has 14 amino acids. Germline CDR1 and CDR2: MRHNA and SNTAGT. CDR3 sequence: CASSDGTSTGELFF. CDR3 DNA: TGTGCCAGCAGTGACGGGACTAGCACCGGGGAGCTGTTTTTT.

This chain uses TRBV7-6 with TRBJ1-4; 8 bases align to TRBD1. V shed 1 base, J shed 4 bases, and the junction held 8 bases outside the gene matches. In germline, CDR1 is SGHVS, CDR2 FNYEAQ. The CDR3 loop spans 17 amino acids. CDR3 DNA: TGTGCCAGCAGCTTAGAACGACAGGGGCGACTTAATGAAAAACTGTTTTTT. It translates to CASSLERQGRLNEKLFF.